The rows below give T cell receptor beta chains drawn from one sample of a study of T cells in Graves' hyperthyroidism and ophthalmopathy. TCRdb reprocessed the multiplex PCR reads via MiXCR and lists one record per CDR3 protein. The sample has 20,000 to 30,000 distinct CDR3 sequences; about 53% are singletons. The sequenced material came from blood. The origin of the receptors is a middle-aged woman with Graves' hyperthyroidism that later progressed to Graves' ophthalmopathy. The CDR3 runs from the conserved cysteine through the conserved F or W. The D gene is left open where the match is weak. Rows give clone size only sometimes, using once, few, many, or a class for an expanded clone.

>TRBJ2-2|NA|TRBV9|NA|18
CASSARVLSSENTGELFF
TGTGCCAGCAGCGCCCGGGTTTTGAGCAGCGAGAACACCGGGGAGCTGTTTTTT
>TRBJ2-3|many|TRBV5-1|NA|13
CASSLVGGDTQYF
TGCGCCAGCAGCTTGGTAGGGGGGGATACGCAGTATTTT
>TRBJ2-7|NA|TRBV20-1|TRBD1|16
CSADPGTGGFIWGQYF
TGCAGTGCAGACCCCGGGACAGGGGGGTTTATTTGGGGGCAGTACTTC
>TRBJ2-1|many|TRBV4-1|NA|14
CASSQVLVYNEQFF
TGCGCCAGCAGCCAAGTTCTAGTTTACAATGAGCAGTTCTTC
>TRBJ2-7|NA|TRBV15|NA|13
CATSSNLDREEYF
TGTGCCACCAGCAGCAACCTCGACAGGGAGGAGTACTTC
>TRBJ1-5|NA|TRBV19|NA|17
CASSINTGGYINQPQHF
TGTGCCAGTAGTATTAATACGGGAGGCTATATCAATCAGCCCCAGCATTTT
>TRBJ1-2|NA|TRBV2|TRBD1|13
CASSGTGPSGYTF
TGTGCCAGCAGTGGGACAGGGCCTTCTGGCTACACCTTC
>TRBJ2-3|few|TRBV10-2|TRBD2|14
CASSRTRGTDTQYF
TGCGCCAGCAGCAGGACTAGGGGCACAGATACGCAGTATTTT
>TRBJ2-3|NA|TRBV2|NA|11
CASRITDTQYF
TGTGCCAGCAGGATTACAGATACGCAGTATTTT
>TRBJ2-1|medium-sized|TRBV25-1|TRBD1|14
CASTGDRGYNEQFF
TGTGCCAGCACTGGGGACAGGGGGTACAATGAGCAGTTCTTC
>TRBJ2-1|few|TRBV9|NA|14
CASSVESWYNEQFF
TGTGCCAGCAGCGTAGAATCGTGGTACAATGAGCAGTTCTTC
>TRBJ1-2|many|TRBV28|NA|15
CASSFGQGLSYGYTF
TGTGCCAGCAGTTTCGGGCAGGGGTTATCCTATGGCTACACCTTC
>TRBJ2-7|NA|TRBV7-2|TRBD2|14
CAGTTAGRGGEQYF
TGTGCCGGCACTACTGCGGGCCGCGGGGGTGAGCAGTACTTC
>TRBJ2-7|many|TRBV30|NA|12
CAWSVGSYEQYF
TGTGCCTGGAGTGTAGGGAGCTACGAGCAGTACTTC
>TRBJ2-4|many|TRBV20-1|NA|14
CSVVLGKDKNIQYF
TGCAGTGTCGTCCTGGGAAAAGACAAAAACATTCAGTACTTC
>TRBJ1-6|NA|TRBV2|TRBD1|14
CASRGQAYNSPLHF
TGTGCCAGCAGGGGACAGGCCTATAATTCACCCCTCCACTTT
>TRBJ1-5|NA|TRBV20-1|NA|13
CSASDRFAQPQHF
TGCAGTGCTAGCGACAGGTTTGCACAGCCCCAGCATTTT
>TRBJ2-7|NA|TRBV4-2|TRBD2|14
CASSQGTSGIGQYF
TGTGCCAGCAGCCAAGGGACTAGCGGGATCGGGCAGTACTTC
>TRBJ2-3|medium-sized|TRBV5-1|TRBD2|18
CASSLTWTSGRMTDTQYF
TGCGCCAGCAGCTTGACCTGGACTAGCGGGAGGATGACAGATACGCAGTATTTT
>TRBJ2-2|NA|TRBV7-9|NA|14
CASSLLGATGELFF
TGTGCCAGCAGCTTACTGGGAGCCACCGGGGAGCTGTTTTTT
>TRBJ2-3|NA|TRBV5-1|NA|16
CASSLLYSTSTDTQYF
TGCGCCAGCAGCTTGCTCTACAGCACTAGCACAGATACGCAGTATTTT
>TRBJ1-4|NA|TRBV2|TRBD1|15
CASTTGTGIQEKLFF
TGTGCCAGCACGACTGGGACAGGTATTCAGGAAAAACTGTTTTTT
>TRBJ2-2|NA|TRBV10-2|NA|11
CASSVPGELVF
TGCGCCAGCAGTGTGCCCGGGGAGCTGGTTTTT
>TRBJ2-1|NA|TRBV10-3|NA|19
CAISESWSSSNSSYNEQFF
TGTGCCATCAGTGAGAGTTGGTCTAGTAGTAACAGCTCCTACAATGAGCAGTTCTTC
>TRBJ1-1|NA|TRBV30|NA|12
CAWGGPNTEAFF
TGTGCCTGGGGAGGGCCGAACACTGAAGCTTTCTTT
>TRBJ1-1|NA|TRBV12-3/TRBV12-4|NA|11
CASSLWAEAFF
TGTGCCAGCAGTTTATGGGCTGAAGCTTTCTTT
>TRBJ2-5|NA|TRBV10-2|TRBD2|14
CASRERERQETQYF
TGCGCCAGCAGGGAGCGGGAGCGCCAAGAGACCCAGTACTTC
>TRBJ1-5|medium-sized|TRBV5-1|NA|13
CASSFEGDQPQHF
TGCGCCAGCAGCTTCGAGGGGGATCAGCCCCAGCATTTT
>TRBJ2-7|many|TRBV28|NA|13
CASSFHTYGEQYF
TGTGCCAGCAGTTTTCATACTTACGGCGAGCAGTACTTC
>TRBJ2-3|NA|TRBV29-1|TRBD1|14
CSVLQGSGPDTQYF
TGCAGCGTACTACAGGGGTCTGGCCCAGATACGCAGTATTTT
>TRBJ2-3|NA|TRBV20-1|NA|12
CSATENTDTQYF
TGCAGTGCTACAGAGAACACAGATACGCAGTATTTT
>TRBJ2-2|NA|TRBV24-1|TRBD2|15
CATRGTSGSTGELFF
TGTGCCACCAGGGGGACTAGCGGGAGTACCGGGGAGCTGTTTTTT
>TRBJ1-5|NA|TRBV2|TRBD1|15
CASSGQGGSNQPQHF
TGTGCCAGCAGTGGACAGGGGGGGAGCAATCAGCCCCAGCATTTT
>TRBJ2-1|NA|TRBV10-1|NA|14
CASSVGSYSNEQFF
TGCGCCAGCAGTGTGGGATCCTACAGCAATGAGCAGTTCTTC
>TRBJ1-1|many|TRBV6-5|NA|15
CASSLGRTGNTEAFF
TGTGCCAGCAGTTTGGGAAGAACAGGGAACACTGAAGCTTTCTTT
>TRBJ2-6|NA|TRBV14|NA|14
CASSLDYGANVLTF
TGTGCCAGCAGCCTGGATTATGGGGCCAACGTCCTGACTTTC
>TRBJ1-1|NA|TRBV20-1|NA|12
CSARDLRENAFF
TGCAGTGCTAGAGATCTGAGAGAGAACGCTTTCTTT
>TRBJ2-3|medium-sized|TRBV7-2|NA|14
CASSSGPSTDTQYF
TGTGCCAGCAGCAGCGGGCCAAGCACAGATACGCAGTATTTT
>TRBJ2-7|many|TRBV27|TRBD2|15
CASKLGAGGLYEQYF
TGTGCCAGCAAGCTAGGGGCGGGAGGGCTCTACGAGCAGTACTTC
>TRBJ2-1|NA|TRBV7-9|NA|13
CASSRGVNNEQFF
TGTGCCAGCAGCCGAGGTGTTAACAATGAGCAGTTCTTC
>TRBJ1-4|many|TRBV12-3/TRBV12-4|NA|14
CASSLRRWNEKLFF
TGTGCCAGCAGTTTACGACGGTGGAATGAAAAACTGTTTTTT
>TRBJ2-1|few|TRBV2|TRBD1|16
CASSETGTGLYNEQFF
TGTGCCAGCAGCGAGACCGGGACAGGGCTCTACAATGAGCAGTTCTTC
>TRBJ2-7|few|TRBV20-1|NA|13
CSARAGGINEQYF
TGCAGTGCTAGAGCGGGCGGGATAAACGAGCAGTACTTC
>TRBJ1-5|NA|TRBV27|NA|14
CASRDLGYNQPQHF
TGTGCCAGCAGGGACCTAGGATACAATCAGCCCCAGCATTTT
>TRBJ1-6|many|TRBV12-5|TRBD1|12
CASARGNSPLHF
TGTGCTAGTGCCAGGGGGAATTCACCCCTCCACTTT
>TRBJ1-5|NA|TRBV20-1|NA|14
CSARDILGRGPQHF
TGCAGTGCTAGAGACATCCTCGGGCGGGGGCCCCAGCATTTT
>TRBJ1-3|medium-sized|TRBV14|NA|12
CASSQQGNTIYF
TGTGCCAGCAGCCAGCAGGGAAACACCATATATTTT
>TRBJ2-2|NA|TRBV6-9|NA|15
CASRDSEADTGELFF
TGTGCCAGCAGAGATTCCGAAGCGGACACCGGGGAGCTGTTTTTT
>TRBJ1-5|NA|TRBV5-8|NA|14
CASSLDPGTDTQHF
TGTGCCAGCAGCTTGGACCCAGGCACAGATACGCAGCATTTT
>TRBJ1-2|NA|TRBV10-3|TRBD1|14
CAISSPGQGLGYTF
TGTGCCATCAGTTCTCCGGGACAGGGGTTGGGCTACACCTTC